One TCR beta chain is described in this entry. What it recognizes is unknown. These data are taken from a study of blood T cells in healthy people across ages. For the study at large: Template switching captured about one barcoded beta molecule per two T cells.

Primers used in a second PCR of roughly 6 to 12 cycles were a sample-barcoded 5' primer and a J-beta primer mix. TCRdb used MiXCR to reprocess the 5' RACE reads, holding one entry per CDR3 protein. The sample includes 980,000 or so distinct CDR3 sequences, roughly 50% of them seen just once. General study results and limits: While age rose, TCR beta diversity per million T cells dropped in a roughly linear way.

Germline V gene lookup returns CDR1 MNHEY and CDR2 SVGAGI. The CDR3 loop spans 17 amino acids. Total RNA, at least 6 micrograms per sample, was extracted from PBMCs. The chain links TRBV6-5 to TRBJ2-4; TRBD2 aligns across 8 bases. The J call may be incorrect, as the DNA end agrees better with TRBJ2-7. Material for sequencing was blood. This receptor was taken from a man aged 25-45 years in good health. CDR3 amino acids: CASSYRASGRTTYEQYF. The CDR3, as DNA: TGTGCCAGCAGTTACCGGGCTAGCGGGCGTACAACCTACGAGCAGTACTTC.